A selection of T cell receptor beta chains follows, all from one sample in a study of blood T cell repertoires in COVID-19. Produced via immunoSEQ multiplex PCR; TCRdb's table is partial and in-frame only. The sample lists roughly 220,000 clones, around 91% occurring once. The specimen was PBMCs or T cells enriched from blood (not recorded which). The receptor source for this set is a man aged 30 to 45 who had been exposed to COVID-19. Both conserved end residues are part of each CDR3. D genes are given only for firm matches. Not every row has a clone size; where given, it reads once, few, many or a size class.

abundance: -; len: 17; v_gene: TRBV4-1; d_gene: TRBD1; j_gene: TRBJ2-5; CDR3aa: CASSQVLINRGPETQYF; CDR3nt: TGCGCCAGCAGCCAAGTCCTTATAAACAGGGGGCCAGAGACCCAGTACTTC
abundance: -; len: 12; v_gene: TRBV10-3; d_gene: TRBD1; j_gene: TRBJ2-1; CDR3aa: CAIGRDRGEQFF; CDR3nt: TGTGCCATCGGGAGGGACAGGGGGGAGCAGTTCTTC
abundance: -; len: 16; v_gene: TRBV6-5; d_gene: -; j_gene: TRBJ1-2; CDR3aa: CASSSSPPNRNYGYTF; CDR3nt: TGTGCCAGCAGTTCATCCCCTCCGAATCGGAACTATGGCTACACCTTC
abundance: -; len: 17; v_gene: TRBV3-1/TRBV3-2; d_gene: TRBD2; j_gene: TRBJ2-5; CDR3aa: CASSGRTSGGAQETQYF; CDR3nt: TGTGCCAGCAGCGGCCGGACTAGCGGGGGGGCCCAAGAGACCCAGTACTTC
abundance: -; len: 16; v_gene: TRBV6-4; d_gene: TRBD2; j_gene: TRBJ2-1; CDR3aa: CASSVEPSGGVNEQFF; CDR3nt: TGTGCCAGCAGTGTTGAACCTAGCGGGGGGGTCAATGAGCAGTTCTTC
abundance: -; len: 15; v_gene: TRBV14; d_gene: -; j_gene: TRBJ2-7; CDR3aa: CASSQEDGNSYEQYF; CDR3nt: TGTGCCAGCAGCCAAGAAGACGGGAACTCCTACGAGCAGTACTTC
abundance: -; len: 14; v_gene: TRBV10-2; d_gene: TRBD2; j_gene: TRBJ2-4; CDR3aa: CASSPTSGLNIQYF; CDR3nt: TGCGCCAGCAGTCCGACTAGCGGGTTAAACATTCAGTACTTC
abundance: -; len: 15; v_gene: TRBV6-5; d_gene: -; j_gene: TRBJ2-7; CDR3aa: CASSPRTTTFYEQYF; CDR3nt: TGTGCCAGCTCCCCCAGGACTACCACCTTCTACGAGCAGTACTTC
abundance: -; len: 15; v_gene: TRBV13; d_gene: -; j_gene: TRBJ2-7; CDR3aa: CASSPITRMSDEQYF; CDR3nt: TGTGCCAGCAGCCCCATCACTAGAATGAGCGACGAGCAGTACTTC
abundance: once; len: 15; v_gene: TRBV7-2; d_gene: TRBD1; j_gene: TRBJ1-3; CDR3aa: CASSASWGQGNTIYF; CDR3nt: TGTGCCAGCAGCGCTAGCTGGGGACAGGGAAACACCATATATTTT
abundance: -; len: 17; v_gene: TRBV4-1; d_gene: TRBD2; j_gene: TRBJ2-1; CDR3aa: CASSQVFRTSGTYEQFF; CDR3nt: TGCGCCAGCAGCCAAGTATTCAGGACTAGCGGGACCTATGAGCAGTTCTTC
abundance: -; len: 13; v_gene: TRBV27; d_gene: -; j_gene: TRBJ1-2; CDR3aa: CASSFTGRYSYTF; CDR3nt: TGTGCCAGCAGTTTTACAGGCAGATACAGCTACACCTTC
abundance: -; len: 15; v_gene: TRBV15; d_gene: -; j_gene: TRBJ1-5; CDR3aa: CATSRDRGPGQPQHF; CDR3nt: TGTGCCACCAGCAGAGATCGGGGTCCGGGGCAGCCCCAGCATTTT
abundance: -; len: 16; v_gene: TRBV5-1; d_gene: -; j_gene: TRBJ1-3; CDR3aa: CASSLAVGLSGNTIYF; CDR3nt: TGCGCCAGCAGCTTGGCCGTCGGTCTCTCTGGAAACACCATATATTTT
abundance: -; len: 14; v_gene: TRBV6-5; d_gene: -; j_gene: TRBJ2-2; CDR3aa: CASSAGTYTGELFF; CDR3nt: TGTGCCAGCTCGGCGGGGACTTACACCGGGGAGCTGTTTTTT
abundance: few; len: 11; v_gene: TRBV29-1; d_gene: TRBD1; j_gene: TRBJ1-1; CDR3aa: CSVEDRGEAFF; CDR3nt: TGCAGCGTTGAGGACAGGGGTGAAGCTTTCTTT
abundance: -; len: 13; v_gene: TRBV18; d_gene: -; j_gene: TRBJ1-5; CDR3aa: CASSAQVNQPQHF; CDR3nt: TGTGCCAGCTCTGCCCAGGTAAATCAGCCCCAGCATTTT
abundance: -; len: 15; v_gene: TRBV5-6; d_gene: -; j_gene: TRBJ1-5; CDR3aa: CASSFPGSSNQPQHF; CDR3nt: TGTGCCAGCAGCTTTCCAGGATCTAGCAATCAGCCCCAGCATTTT
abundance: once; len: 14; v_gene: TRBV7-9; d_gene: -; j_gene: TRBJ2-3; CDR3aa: CASSQTGATDTQYF; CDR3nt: TGTGCCAGCAGCCAGACAGGAGCCACAGATACGCAGTATTTT
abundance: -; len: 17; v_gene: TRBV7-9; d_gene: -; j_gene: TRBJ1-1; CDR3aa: CASSLEWQNLLNTEAFF; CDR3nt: TGTGCCAGCAGCTTAGAGTGGCAGAATCTCCTGAACACTGAAGCTTTCTTT
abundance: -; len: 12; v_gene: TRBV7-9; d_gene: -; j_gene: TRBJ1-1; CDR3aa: CASSFGQGEAFF; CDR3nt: TGTGCCAGCAGCTTCGGCCAGGGTGAAGCTTTCTTT
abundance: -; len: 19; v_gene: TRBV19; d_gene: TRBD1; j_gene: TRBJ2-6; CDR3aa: CASSQGATGIFSGANVLTF; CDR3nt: TGTGCCAGTAGCCAGGGGGCGACAGGGATCTTCTCTGGGGCCAACGTCCTGACTTTC